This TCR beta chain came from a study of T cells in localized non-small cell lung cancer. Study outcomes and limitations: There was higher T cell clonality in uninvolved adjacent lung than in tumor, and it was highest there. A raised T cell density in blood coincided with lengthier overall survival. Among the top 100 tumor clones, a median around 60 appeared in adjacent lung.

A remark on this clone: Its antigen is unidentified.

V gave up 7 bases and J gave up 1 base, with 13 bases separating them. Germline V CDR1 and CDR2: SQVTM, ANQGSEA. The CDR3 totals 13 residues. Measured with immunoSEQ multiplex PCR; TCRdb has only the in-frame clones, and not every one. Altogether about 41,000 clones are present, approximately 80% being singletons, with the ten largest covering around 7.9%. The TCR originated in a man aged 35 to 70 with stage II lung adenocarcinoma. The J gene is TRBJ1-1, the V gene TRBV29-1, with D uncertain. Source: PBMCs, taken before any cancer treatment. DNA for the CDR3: TGCAGCGCCTGGGAGAGGTCGAACACTGAAGCTTTCTTT. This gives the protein CSAWERSNTEAFF.